The 30 T cell receptor beta chains below were found in one sample sequenced in a study of blood T cell repertoires in COVID-19. Repertoires were generated with immunoSEQ multiplex PCR, while TCRdb's copy carries only in-frame clones and drops some. The sample includes roughly 110,000 clones, 80% to 90% of them seen just once. Sequencing used peripheral blood. These receptors were taken from a human donor with acute or convalescent COVID-19. The donor label of this sample is uncertain.

V gene TRBV27 combines with J gene TRBJ1-2; the D is unclear. Germline V CDR1 and CDR2: MNHEY, SMNVEV (reference sequence). The germline V and J ends were trimmed by 3 bases and 4 bases, with 9 bases remaining between them. This CDR3 is 13 amino acids long. The CDR3: CASSFVGPYGYTF. The CDR3 region has the DNA TGTGCCAGCAGTTTTGTGGGCCCCTATGGCTACACCTTC.

This clone was seen only once. The V gene is TRBV5-4, the J gene TRBJ2-2, with 7 bases that match TRBD2. In germline, CDR1 is SGHNT, CDR2 YYREEE (reference sequence). This CDR3 has 16 residues. With 4 bases clipped from V and 2 bases from J, the junction kept 8 bases outside the gene matches. CDR3 nucleotides: TGTGCCAGCAGCCCGACCGGGGGGAAAAACACCGGGGAGCTGTTTTTT. Translating it yields CASSPTGGKNTGELFF.

V and J are TRBV18 and TRBJ2-5, with a weak D call TRBD1 (6 bases). Per germline, CDR1 KGHSH and CDR2 LQKENI. There are 15 residues in the CDR3. V shed 0 bases and J shed 2 bases, with 10 bases lying between them. CDR3 nucleotide sequence: TGTGCCAGCTCACCACCGGGGGCCCAGCAAGAGACCCAGTACTTC. Amino acids: CASSPPGAQQETQYF.

This chain uses TRBV4-3 with TRBJ1-6, with D possibly TRBD1 on 5 matching bases. The germline V gene has CDR1 LGHNA and CDR2 YSLEER. V lost 0 bases, J lost 9 bases, and 12 bases lay in between. The CDR3 has 15 residues. CDR3: CASSQERRGASPLHF. The CDR3 region has the DNA TGCGCCAGCAGCCAAGAAAGGCGTGGGGCTTCACCCCTCCACTTT.

The chain couples TRBV19 to TRBJ1-2, with 8 bases aligning to TRBD1. There are 16 residues in the CDR3. Germline assignment: CDR1 LNHDA and CDR2 SQIVND (reference sequence). V lost 5 bases and J lost 6; bases outside the gene matches: 14. The CDR3 bases are TGTGCCAGTAGTGCCCCTACAGGGGGGGCGAATCATGGCTACACCTTC. This gives the protein CASSAPTGGANHGYTF. The full variable domain, completed using reference TRBV19 and TRBJ1-2, is DGGITQSPKYLFRKEGQNVTLSCEQNLNHDAMYWYRQDPGQGLRLIYYSQIVNDFQKGDIAEGYSVSREKKESFPLTVTSAQKNPTAFYLCASSAPTGGANHGYTFGSGTRLTVV.

This clone was picked up one time. The rearrangement joins TRBV27 to TRBJ1-1, with 9 bases aligning to TRBD1. The CDR3 spans 15 residues. V shed 4 bases, J shed 5 bases, and the junction held 8 bases outside the gene matches. Germline V CDR1 and CDR2: MNHEY, SMNVEV (reference sequence). CDR3 protein: CASSSGQGRGTEAFF. DNA for the CDR3: TGTGCCAGCAGTTCAGGACAGGGGCGGGGTACTGAAGCTTTCTTT.

The DNA for the CDR3 is TGTGCCAGCAGCCAGGGGACAGGGGCGGGTGGCTACACCTTC. It translates to CASSQGTGAGGYTF. V usage is TRBV9 and J usage is TRBJ1-2; 10 bases are shared with TRBD1. This CDR3 is 14 amino acids long. After removal of 4 bases from V and 7 bases from J, the junction contained 7 bases not matched to a gene. Germline V gene sequence: CDR1 SGDLS, CDR2 YYNGEE. Filled out from reference TRBV9 and TRBJ1-2, the complete variable domain reads DSGVTQTPKHLITATGQRVTLRCSPRSGDLSVYWYQQSLDQGLQFLIQYYNGEERAKGNILERFSAQQFPDLHSELNLSSLELGDSALYFCASSQGTGAGGYTFGSGTRLTVV.

The V gene is TRBV11-1, the J gene TRBJ2-2; 12 bases match TRBD2. The CDR3 covers 16 residues. Germline CDR1 is SGHAT and CDR2 is FQDESV (reference sequence). The junction had 10 bases not matched to a gene; V was cut back by 7 bases and J by 7 bases. CDR3 protein: CASTRTSGAKGGELFF. CDR3 nucleotide sequence: TGTGCCAGCACCCGGACTAGCGGGGCCAAAGGCGGGGAGCTGTTTTTT.

The rearrangement joins TRBV28 to TRBJ2-7, with TRBD2 identical over 7 bases. J was trimmed by 2 bases and V by 6 bases; bases with no gene match: 7. The CDR3 covers 14 residues. Germline V gene data show CDR1 as MDHEN and CDR2 as SYDVKM. The CDR3 DNA reads as TGTGCCAGCAGGTCCCTAGCGGCGACCTACGAGCAGTACTTC. Amino acids: CASRSLAATYEQYF. Together with reference TRBV28 and TRBJ2-7, the CDR3 gives the full variable domain: DVKVTQSSRYLVKRTGEKVFLECVQDMDHENMFWYRQDPGLGLRLIYFSYDVKMKEKGDIPEGYSVSREKKERFSLILESASTNQTSMYLCASRSLAATYEQYFGPGTRLTVT.

The chain couples TRBV5-1 to TRBJ1-1; D uncertain. The V end lost 0 bases, the J end lost 1 base, and 13 bases lay between the germline ends. Germline CDR1 SGHRS, CDR2 YFSETQ. The CDR3 covers 16 residues. This CDR3 is CASSLGGGRANTEAFF. The CDR3 DNA sequence: TGCGCCAGCAGCTTGGGCGGCGGGAGGGCGAACACTGAAGCTTTCTTT. Full variable domain (rest looked up from reference TRBV5-1 and TRBJ1-1): KAGVTQTPRYLIKTRGQQVTLSCSPISGHRSVSWYQQTPGQGLQFLFEYFSETQRNKGNFPGRFSGRQFSNSRSEMNVSTLELGDSALYLCASSLGGGRANTEAFFGQGTRLTVV.

The rearrangement joins TRBV5-6 to TRBJ1-1, with TRBD1 matching over 9 bases. The CDR3 has 18 residues. V gave up 0 bases and J gave up 4 bases; unmatched junction bases: 13. The V gene's germline CDR1 is SGHDT and CDR2 YYEEEE. CDR3 region: CASSLDPVGDRVSTEAFF. The CDR3 DNA follows: TGTGCCAGCAGCTTGGACCCGGTCGGGGACAGGGTCTCCACTGAAGCTTTCTTT.

The rearrangement joins TRBV2 to TRBJ2-1, with 11 bases identical to TRBD1. This CDR3 comprises 16 residues. CDR1 is SNHLY, CDR2 FYNNEI, per germline. V shed 4 bases, J shed 6 bases, and the junction held 8 bases outside the gene matches. CDR3 in DNA: TGTGCCAGCAGTGCGAAACCGGGACAGGGGGTCAATGAGCAGTTCTTC. Translating it yields CASSAKPGQGVNEQFF.

The gene calls are TRBV27 and TRBJ1-2; 9 bases line up with TRBD1. CDR1 and CDR2 from the germline V gene are MNHEY and SMNVEV (reference sequence). This CDR3 region has 16 residues. With 5 bases clipped from V and 2 bases from J, the junction kept 9 bases outside the gene matches. The CDR3 bases are TGTGCCAGCAGTATCCTATCCGGGACAGGGAACTATGGCTACACCTTC. Translation: CASSILSGTGNYGYTF.

The J gene is TRBJ2-1, the V gene TRBV28; 7 bases line up with TRBD1. V shed 1 base and J 4 bases; nucleotides not matched to a gene: 4. This CDR3 contains 15 residues. Looked up from germline, CDR1 is MDHEN and CDR2 is SYDVKM. CDR3 region: CASSLSGQLYNEQFF. CDR3 nucleotides: TGTGCCAGCAGTTTATCGGGACAGTTATACAATGAGCAGTTCTTC.

The chain combines TRBV5-1 with TRBJ1-1; D is possibly TRBD1 (6 bases). V was clipped by 5 bases and J by 1 base, with 9 bases between them. CDR1 SGHRS and CDR2 YFSETQ come from the germline V gene. The length of the CDR3 is 13 residues. The CDR3 sequence is CASRVQGNTEAFF. The CDR3 DNA reads as TGCGCCAGCAGAGTACAGGGGAACACTGAAGCTTTCTTT. Supplemented by reference TRBV5-1 and TRBJ1-1, the full variable domain reads KAGVTQTPRYLIKTRGQQVTLSCSPISGHRSVSWYQQTPGQGLQFLFEYFSETQRNKGNFPGRFSGRQFSNSRSEMNVSTLELGDSALYLCASRVQGNTEAFFGQGTRLTVV.

The chain employs TRBV5-1 and TRBJ2-7, with a possible D match to TRBD1 (5 bases). CDR1 is SGHRS and CDR2 is YFSETQ in the germline V gene. The CDR3 loop spans 14 amino acids. V was pared by 5 bases and J by 0 bases, with 12 bases between. The CDR3 DNA is TGCGCCAGCAGAGAACAGGTCGACTCCTACGAGCAGTACTTC. Residues: CASREQVDSYEQYF. Filled out from reference TRBV5-1 and TRBJ2-7, the complete variable domain reads KAGVTQTPRYLIKTRGQQVTLSCSPISGHRSVSWYQQTPGQGLQFLFEYFSETQRNKGNFPGRFSGRQFSNSRSEMNVSTLELGDSALYLCASREQVDSYEQYFGPGTRLTVT.

The chain couples TRBV5-1 to TRBJ1-1, with 7 bases fitting TRBD1. Trimming cost V 4 bases and J 2 bases; bases outside gene matches: 11. This CDR3 comprises 16 residues. The germline V gene has CDR1 SGHRS and CDR2 YFSETQ. Written as DNA, the CDR3 is TGCGCCAGCAGCGCCCGACCCCAGGGGGAAAACACTGAAGCTTTCTTT. Encoded protein: CASSARPQGENTEAFF.

V is TRBV10-1 and J is TRBJ2-7; possibly TRBD2 for D (5 bases). V gave up 7 bases and J gave up 1 base, with 14 bases separating them. CDR1 is WNHNN and CDR2 is SYGVQD in the germline V gene (reference sequence). This CDR3 is 14 amino acids long. The DNA for the CDR3 is TGCGCCAGCAAACCCGGACTGTGGTCCTACGAGCAGTACTTC. This gives the protein CASKPGLWSYEQYF.

This chain links TRBV19 with TRBJ1-1, with 8 bases fitting TRBD1. The J segment lost 5 bases and the V segment lost 8 bases, leaving 7 bases of the junction unmatched. Germline V lookup: CDR1 LNHDA, CDR2 SQIVND (reference sequence). The CDR3 consists of 13 residues. Here the CDR3 DNA reads TGTGCCAGTCACAGGGGGGTAAGGACTGAAGCTTTCTTT. Translation: CASHRGVRTEAFF.

The V gene is TRBV4-1, the J gene TRBJ2-1; 11 nucleotides agree with TRBD2. CDR3 length: 19 residues. Per germline, CDR1 MGHRA and CDR2 YSYEKL. The ends lost 4 bases at V and 0 bases at J; junction bases unmatched: 11. The CDR3 here is CASSLGTSGVGSSYNEQFF. CDR3 DNA: TGCGCCAGCAGCCTCGGGACTAGCGGAGTGGGGAGCTCCTACAATGAGCAGTTCTTC.

This chain uses TRBV4-1 with TRBJ1-2; D might be TRBD1 (6 bases). The V gene lost 4 bases and the J gene lost 0 bases, with 12 bases spanning the gap. Per the germline V gene, CDR1 is MGHRA and CDR2 is YSYEKL. This CDR3 comprises 15 residues. The CDR3 reads CASSPQEGANYGYTF. The CDR3 DNA sequence: TGCGCCAGCAGCCCTCAAGAGGGGGCTAACTATGGCTACACCTTC.

The chain uses TRBV3-1 (or the pseudogene TRBV3-2) and TRBJ1-3; 9 nucleotides match TRBD1. The CDR3 is 15 residues long. The ends lost 0 bases at V and 11 bases at J; junction bases unmatched: 8. Germline CDR1 and CDR2: LGHDT and YNNKEL (reference sequence). CDR3 nucleotides: TGTGCCAGCAGCCAAGATGCGAGACAGGGGGGAGCCATATATTTT. Residues: CASSQDARQGGAIYF.

In its sample, this clone was seen once. The V and J genes are TRBV6-6 and TRBJ2-2; TRBD2 is a possible D gene (5 bases). The germline V and J ends were trimmed by 10 bases and 7 bases, with 16 bases remaining between them. Germline-derived CDR1 and CDR2 are MNHNY and SVGAGI (reference sequence). This CDR3 has 13 residues. Here the CDR3 reads CATVPSGDGELFF. CDR3 nucleotides: TGTGCCACCGTCCCGTCCGGGGACGGGGAGCTGTTTTTT.

This rearrangement joins TRBV28 to TRBJ1-4; tentatively, D is TRBD1 (6 bases). The CDR3 spans 14 residues. Looked up from germline, CDR1 is MDHEN and CDR2 is SYDVKM. Trimming removed 5 bases from V and 3 bases from J, with 10 bases in between. CDR3 sequence (DNA): TGTGCCAGCAGTCAATCAGGGGCTAATGAAAAACTGTTTTTT. Encoded protein: CASSQSGANEKLFF.

This chain's CDR3 is CASSPGTGRNSPLHF. CDR3 in DNA: TGTGCCAGCTCACCCGGGACAGGGAGAAATTCACCCCTCCACTTT. The chain combines TRBV18 with TRBJ1-6; 9 bases align to TRBD1. V was pared by 3 bases and J by 7 bases, with 4 bases of the junction left unmatched. CDR3 length: 15 amino acids. CDR1 is KGHSH and CDR2 is LQKENI in the germline V gene.

V usage is TRBV4-2 and J usage is TRBJ1-5; D not resolved. Per germline, CDR1 LGHNA and CDR2 YNFKEQ. The length of the CDR3 is 16 residues. V lost 0 bases to trimming and J lost 5 bases, with 14 bases between them. The CDR3 DNA follows: TGTGCCAGCAGCCAAGATTCGGGTACTGGATATCAGCCCCAGCATTTT. Protein: CASSQDSGTGYQPQHF.

The genes are TRBV12-5 and TRBJ2-2; a possible D gene is TRBD2 (6 bases). CDR1 is LGHNT and CDR2 is FRNRAP in the germline V gene. Trimming left V 6 bases short and J 9 bases short, with 11 bases between. This CDR3 has 12 amino acids. CDR3 protein: CASGSTSRELFF. CDR3 DNA: TGTGCTAGTGGCTCAACTAGCCGGGAGCTGTTTTTT.

Of note for this clone: This sample includes further DNA sequences coding for the same CDR3. The chain recombines TRBV7-2 with TRBJ2-4, with D tentatively TRBD1 (6 bases). CDR1 is SGHTA and CDR2 is FQGNSA in the germline V gene. The CDR3 contains 14 residues. Trimming pared 2 bases from V and 6 bases from J, leaving 11 bases between. The CDR3 here is CASSLSGTINIQYF. The CDR3 nucleotides read TGTGCCAGCAGCTTATCTGGGACAATAAACATTCAGTACTTC.

The chain combines TRBV19 with TRBJ1-1, with TRBD1 as a possible D gene (5 bases). V lost 7 bases to trimming and J lost 4 bases, with 13 bases between them. Germline V gene lookup returns CDR1 LNHDA and CDR2 SQIVND (reference sequence). The CDR3 is made up of 13 amino acids. DNA for the CDR3: TGTGCCAGTAAGGGCATTCAGGGCACTGAAGCTTTCTTT. Amino acid sequence: CASKGIQGTEAFF.

This clone was seen only a few times. The chain couples TRBV18 to TRBJ2-3, with 9 nucleotides matching TRBD2. CDR3 length equals 18 residues. With V trimmed by 0 bases and J by 3 bases, 10 bases remained unmatched. Germline V gives CDR1 KGHSH, CDR2 LQKENI. The CDR3 loop is CASSPPYVLAGATDTQYF. CDR3 coding DNA: TGTGCCAGCTCACCACCTTACGTATTAGCGGGAGCTACAGATACGCAGTATTTT.